The TCR beta chain described here comes from a study of blood T cells in healthy people across ages. Study background: Per every two T cells, about one barcoded beta molecule was captured by template switching. Points from the study as a whole: It was the long-lived donors that had more naive CD4+ cells and higher diversity than aged donors.

A note on this clonotype: Its antigen remains unknown.

The CDR3 sequence is 11 residues long. In germline, CDR1 is DFQATT, CDR2 SNEGSKA (reference sequence). V shed 5 bases and J shed 8 bases, with 9 bases lying between them. Through a sample-barcoded 5' primer and a J-beta primer mix, a second PCR was run for roughly 7 to 12 cycles. TCRdb re-called the 5' RACE reads through MiXCR, storing one row per CDR3 protein. The sample includes approximately 1,000,000 distinct CDR3 sequences, around two fifths of them seen just once. The TCR originated in a man aged 18 to 29 in good health. This chain links TRBV20-1 with TRBJ1-4, with D unresolved. Material for sequencing was blood. In DNA form, the CDR3 reads TGCAGTGCTGCCCCTCTGGAAAAACTGTTTTTT. The encoded protein is CSAAPLEKLFF.